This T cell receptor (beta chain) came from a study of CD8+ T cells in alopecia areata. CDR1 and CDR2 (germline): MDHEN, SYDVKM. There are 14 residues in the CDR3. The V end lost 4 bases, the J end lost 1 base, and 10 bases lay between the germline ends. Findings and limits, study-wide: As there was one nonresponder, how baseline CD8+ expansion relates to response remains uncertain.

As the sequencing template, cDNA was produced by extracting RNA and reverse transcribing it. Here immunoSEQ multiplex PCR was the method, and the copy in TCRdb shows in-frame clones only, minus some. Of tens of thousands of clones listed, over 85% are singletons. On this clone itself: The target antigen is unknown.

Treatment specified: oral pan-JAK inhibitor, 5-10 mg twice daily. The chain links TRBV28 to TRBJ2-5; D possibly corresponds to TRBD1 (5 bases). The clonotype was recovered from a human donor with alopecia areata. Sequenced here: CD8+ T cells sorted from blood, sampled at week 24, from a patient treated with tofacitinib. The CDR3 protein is CASSSWTLQETQYF. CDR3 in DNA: TGTGCCAGCAGTTCCTGGACACTCCAAGAGACCCAGTACTTC.